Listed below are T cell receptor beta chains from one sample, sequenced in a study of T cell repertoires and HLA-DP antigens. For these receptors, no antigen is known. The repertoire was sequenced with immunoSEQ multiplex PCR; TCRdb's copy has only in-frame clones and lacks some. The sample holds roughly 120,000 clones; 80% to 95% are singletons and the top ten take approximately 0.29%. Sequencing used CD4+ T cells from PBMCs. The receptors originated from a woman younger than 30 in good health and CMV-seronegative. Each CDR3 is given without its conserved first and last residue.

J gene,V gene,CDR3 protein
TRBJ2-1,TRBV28,ASTTSGTSRMNEQF
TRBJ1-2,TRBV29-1,SLLGDRGWGGYT
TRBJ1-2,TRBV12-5,ASGLVSTGANYGYT
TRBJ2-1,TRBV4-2,ASSQGQASGSYRAEQF
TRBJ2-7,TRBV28,ASRSSGKVAYEQY
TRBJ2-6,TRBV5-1,ASSFEGLGANVLT
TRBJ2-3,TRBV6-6,ASSYWGDTQY
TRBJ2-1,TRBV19,ASSAPSRTGLIGEQF
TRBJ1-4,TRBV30,AWSPPGRPGKLF
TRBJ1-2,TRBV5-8,ASSPPGQGNYGYT
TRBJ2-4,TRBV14,ASSPGHLMSAKNIQY
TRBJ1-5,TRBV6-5,ASSYSSRGNQPQH
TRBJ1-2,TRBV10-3,AISEGTEKYGYT
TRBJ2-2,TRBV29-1,SVEDPGVGGELF
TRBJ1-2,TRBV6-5,ASSHWDRAHYGYT
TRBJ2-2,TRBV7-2,ASSLAGRQTGELF
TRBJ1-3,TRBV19,ASSSLGSGNTIY
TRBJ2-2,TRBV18,ASSPISSVNTGELF
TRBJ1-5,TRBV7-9,ASSTGRDQPQH
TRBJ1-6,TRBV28,ASSSGDRYNSPLH
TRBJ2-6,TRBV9,ASSVALSGANVLT
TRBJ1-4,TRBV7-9,ASSLDEKLF
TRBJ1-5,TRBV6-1,ASSETPGVNQPQH
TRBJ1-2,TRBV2,ASKLDRGLNYGYT
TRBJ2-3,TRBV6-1,ASSDYTRGYYTDTQY
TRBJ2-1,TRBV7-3,ASSSPGRGEQF
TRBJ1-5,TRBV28,ASSKPTLQPQH
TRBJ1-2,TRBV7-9,ASSRTGVNYGYT
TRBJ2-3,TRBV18,ASSAVGGDTQY
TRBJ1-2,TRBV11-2,ASSQTALGYGYT
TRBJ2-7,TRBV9,ASSLQGASEQY
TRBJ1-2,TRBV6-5,ASSYWDRGYGYT
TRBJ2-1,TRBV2,ASSGLLYNEQF
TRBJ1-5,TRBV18,ASSHDKSNQPQH
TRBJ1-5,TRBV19,ASSSRQAGNQPQH
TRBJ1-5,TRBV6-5,ASSYSTDSNQPQH
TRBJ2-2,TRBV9,ASSVGIGLAGEGTGELF
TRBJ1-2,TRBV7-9,MWGDGYT
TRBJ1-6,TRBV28,ASTTMLGLGNSPLH
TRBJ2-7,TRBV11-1,ASSWGGGKTSYEQY
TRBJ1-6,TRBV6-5,ASSVGQHNSPLH
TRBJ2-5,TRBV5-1,ASSGGGAQETQY
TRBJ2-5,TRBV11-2,ASCRVAGVPEGTQY
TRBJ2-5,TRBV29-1,SVEDRGSAGRETQY
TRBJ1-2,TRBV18,ASSPTTLPPRESGGYT
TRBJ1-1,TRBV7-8,ASSTRDRVKAF
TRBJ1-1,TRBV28,ASSPGGGGTEAF